This T cell receptor beta chain was profiled in a study of control samples from healthy donors and cancer patients. The repertoire was sequenced with immunoSEQ multiplex PCR; TCRdb's copy has only in-frame clones and lacks some. The sample consists of about 100,000 clones, about 90% of them appearing once. Trimming cost V 6 bases and J 5 bases, with 13 bases left between them. The germline gives CDR1 ENHRY, CDR2 SYGVKD. This CDR3 has 13 amino acids. V and J are TRBV10-3 and TRBJ1-1; maybe TRBD1 (5 bases). The sequencing sample was made of blood. The sequence derives from a woman aged 45 to 65 in good health. The CDR3 is CAIRTPKGTEAFF. In DNA, the CDR3 is TGTGCCATCAGGACACCTAAGGGGACTGAAGCTTTCTTT.